This T cell receptor (beta chain) was sequenced during a study of PD-1 blockade in classical Hodgkin lymphoma. At the level of the study: Patients received nivolumab 3 mg/kg intravenously every 2 weeks.

Sequenced by immunoSEQ multiplex PCR; TCRdb stores in-frame clones only, minus some. This sample has some 9,200 clones, with 74% found just once. Trimming left V 2 bases short and J 3 bases short, with 11 bases between. The CDR3 sequence is 15 residues long. Looked up from germline, CDR1 is MNHNS and CDR2 is SASEGT. Concerning this clone: Its antigen is not identified.

Whole-study findings and limits: Causes of the repertoire differences remain undefined, possibly disease activity or prior therapy. Newly diagnosed patients had baseline TCR diversity that was reportedly lower than that of healthy donors.

With no exception, relapse followed autologous stem cell transplantation in all patients, and brentuximab vedotin exposure varied. Researchers used magnetic negative selection to pull out pure CD4+ T cells from thawed PBMCs. This specimen was CD4+ T cells from blood, taken at baseline. The chain recombines TRBV6-1 with TRBJ1-5; D ambiguous. This clonotype was sampled from a human donor with classical Hodgkin lymphoma. As DNA, the CDR3 is TGTGCCAGCAGTGAATCCATAGGGTACAATCAGCCCCAGCATTTT. Protein sequence: CASSESIGYNQPQHF.